A single sample is the source of the 30 T cell receptor beta chains below, sequenced in a study of low-dose radiotherapy and immunotherapy resistance in tumors. Covering alpha and beta chains, TRAV- and TRBV-specific primers were used for the first-strand cDNA. The TCRs were subjected to amplification over approximately 20 PCR cycles employing a constant-region primer in conjunction with a V-primer adapter. TCRdb reanalysed the reads using MiXCR and keeps one entry per CDR3 protein. The table has around 69,000 distinct CDR3 sequences, around 30% seen once. Described time point: before trial treatment. The sample consisted of PBMCs, taken before treatment. Receptors originate from a female donor with ovarian cancer.

Comments on this clonotype: This sequence is one base from a far larger clone and is likely a read error. V usage is TRBV6-6 and J usage is TRBJ2-1, with TRBD1 matching over 8 bases. Germline V gene sequence: CDR1 MNHNY, CDR2 SVGAGI (reference sequence). The CDR3 runs 13 residues. The CDR3 here is CAIATGVYNEQLF. The DNA for the CDR3 is TGTGCCATCGCGACAGGGGTCTACAATGAGCAGCTCTTC.

This clonotype was recorded many times. The V and J genes are TRBV19 and TRBJ2-5, with 9 nucleotides matching TRBD1. Germline lookup yields CDR1 LNHDA and CDR2 SQIVND (reference sequence). J lost 4 bases, V lost 3 bases, and 3 bases had no gene match. The CDR3 has 14 residues. CDR3 sequence (DNA): TGTGCCAGTAGTATTTTGACAGGGGGAGAGACCCAGTACTTC. Protein sequence: CASSILTGGETQYF.

This clonotype was counted at least ten times. J is TRBJ1-6 and V is TRBV5-6; TRBD1 matches at 8 bases. CDR1 SGHDT and CDR2 YYEEEE come from the germline V gene. The V segment lost 4 bases and the J segment 7 bases; nucleotides outside the gene matches: 4. The CDR3 is 14 amino acids. The CDR3 is CASSGGQENSPLHF. The CDR3 nucleotides are TGTGCCAGCAGCGGGGGACAGGAAAATTCACCCCTCCACTTT.

This clonotype has a count of ten or more. The rearrangement joins TRBV6-1 to TRBJ2-7; D perhaps matches TRBD1 (5 bases). The CDR3 consists of 15 residues. V lost 5 bases and J lost 1, with 15 bases in between. Looked up from germline, CDR1 is MNHNS and CDR2 is SASEGT. CDR3 region: CASSRQLPDSYEQYF. The CDR3 bases are TGTGCCAGCAGTCGACAGCTACCAGATTCCTACGAGCAGTACTTC.

This clonotype was counted only a few times. The chain has TRBV6-2 or TRBV6-3 and TRBJ2-2; D is uncertain. The germline V gene has CDR1 MNHEY and CDR2 SVGEGT. Trimming cost V 2 bases and J 6 bases, with 4 bases left between them. The CDR3 runs 12 residues. CDR3 coding DNA: TGTGCCAGCAGTTACGTGGCCGGGGAGCTGTTTTTT. Protein sequence: CASSYVAGELFF.

This clonotype was counted at least ten times. The genes are TRBV5-1 and TRBJ2-1, with D tentatively TRBD1 or TRBD2 (7 bases each). In germline, CDR1 is SGHRS, CDR2 YFSETQ. This CDR3 comprises 21 residues. Trimming shortened V by 0 bases and J by 4 bases, and 29 bases separated the two germline ends. The CDR3 loop reads CASSLAIRGGAGGMGYNEQFF. The CDR3 DNA follows: TGCGCCAGCAGCTTGGCCATTCGCGGGGGCGCAGGGGGAATGGGTTACAATGAGCAGTTCTTC.

J is TRBJ2-1 and V is TRBV12-3 or TRBV12-4; 8 bases are shared with TRBD1. Unmatched junction bases numbered 6, after V lost 4 bases and J lost 7 bases. This CDR3 contains 14 residues. The CDR3 here is CASSSLQGANEQFF. CDR3 coding DNA: TGTGCCAGCAGTTCACTCCAGGGGGCAAATGAGCAGTTCTTC.

This clonotype occurred many times. The gene calls are TRBV6-4 and TRBJ1-5, with D unresolved. This CDR3 is built from 13 residues. V dropped 0 bases and J dropped 4 bases, with 4 bases sitting between them. Germline values: CDR1 MRHNA, CDR2 SNTAGT. The CDR3: CASSDSGNQPQHF. As DNA, the CDR3 is TGTGCCAGCAGTGACTCAGGGAATCAGCCCCAGCATTTT.

This clonotype was found many times. V gene TRBV6-8 combines with J gene TRBJ2-2; 10 nucleotides line up with TRBD1. J gave up 4 bases and V 6 bases, and 2 bases lay outside the gene matches. Germline CDR1 reads MNHGY; CDR2 reads SAAAGT. CDR3 length: 14 residues. The CDR3 sequence is CASSWTGGTGELFF. The CDR3 DNA follows: TGTGCCAGCAGCTGGACAGGGGGCACCGGGGAGCTGTTTTTT.

The chain joins TRBV27 to TRBJ1-4, with unresolved D. The length of the CDR3 is 11 residues. Germline lookup yields CDR1 MNHEY and CDR2 SMNVEV (reference sequence). V lost 5 bases and J 11 bases, leaving 9 bases between the germline ends. CDR3 in amino acids: CASSERAKLFF. In DNA, the CDR3 is TGTGCCAGCAGTGAGCGGGCTAAACTGTTTTTT.

To note about this clonotype: The likely explanation is a read error, given a far larger clone one base away. The J gene is TRBJ2-5, the V gene TRBV6-5, with a weak D call TRBD2 (6 bases). CDR1 MNHEY and CDR2 SVGAGI come from the germline V gene. The CDR3 length is 15 residues. CDR3: CASGYSKLAPETQYF. The DNA for the CDR3 is TGTGCCAGCGGTTACTCGAAACTAGCTCCAGAGACCCAGTACTTC.

This clonotype was seen ten or more times. J is TRBJ2-7 and V is TRBV11-2; 14 bases map to TRBD2. Germline V gene lookup returns CDR1 SGHAT and CDR2 FQNNGV. V shed 1 base, J shed 6 bases, and the junction held 2 bases outside the gene matches. The CDR3 runs 15 residues. CDR3 protein: CASSLAGLAGGEQYF. Written as DNA, the CDR3 is TGTGCCAGCAGCTTAGCCGGACTAGCGGGAGGCGAGCAGTACTTC.

This clonotype was counted many times. The chain joins TRBV28 to TRBJ2-1, with TRBD1 as a possible D gene (5 bases). There are 16 residues in the CDR3. With 4 bases removed from V and 5 bases from J, the gap between germline ends came to 18 bases. The V gene's germline CDR1 is MDHEN and CDR2 SYDVKM. CDR3 in amino acids: CASSSLPGREDNEQFF. In nucleotides, the CDR3 is TGTGCCAGCAGTTCTCTACCGGGCAGGGAAGACAATGAGCAGTTCTTC.

This clonotype was found many times. The chain is built from TRBV28 and TRBJ2-7; D might be TRBD2 (7 bases). V lost 7 bases to trimming and J lost 9 bases, with 16 bases between them. The CDR3 sequence is 12 residues long. In germline, CDR1 is MDHEN, CDR2 SYDVKM. CDR3 loop: CASITGRGLQYF. The DNA for the CDR3 is TGTGCCAGCATTACAGGGAGGGGCTTGCAGTACTTC.

In this sample, this clonotype turned up many times. V and J are TRBV5-1 and TRBJ2-1; a weak D match, TRBD2 (5 bases). The CDR3 is 15 residues long. Trimming pared 0 bases from V and 5 bases from J, leaving 12 bases between. Germline CDR1 SGHRS, CDR2 YFSETQ. The chain's CDR3 is CASSLDSGRDNEQFF. The CDR3 DNA follows: TGCGCCAGCAGCTTGGATTCGGGAAGGGACAATGAGCAGTTCTTC.

This clonotype was seen repeatedly, ten times or more. The chain uses TRBV12-3 or TRBV12-4 and TRBJ1-1, with D maybe TRBD1 (6 bases). The CDR3 extends over 14 amino acids. The germline V and J ends were trimmed by 3 bases and 2 bases, with 10 bases remaining between them. CDR3 bases: TGTGCCAGCAGTTTCCCCAGGGGTAACACTGAAGCTTTCTTT. This translates into CASSFPRGNTEAFF.

This clonotype was detected ten times or more. The chain joins TRBV7-9 to TRBJ2-3; TRBD2 aligns across 13 bases. Germline CDR1 SEHNR, CDR2 FQNEAQ (reference sequence). This CDR3 is built from 16 residues. V shed 5 bases, J shed 3 bases, and the junction held 5 bases outside the gene matches. DNA of the CDR3: TGTGCCAGCAGCAAACTAGCGGGAGGGCCGACAGATACGCAGTATTTT. Translated: CASSKLAGGPTDTQYF. The variable domain in full, completed from reference TRBV7-9 and TRBJ2-3, reads DTGVSQNPRHKITKRGQNVTFRCDPISEHNRLYWYRQTLGQGPEFLTYFQNEAQLEKSRLLSDRFSAERPKGSFSTLEIQRTEQGDSAMYLCASSKLAGGPTDTQYFGPGTRLTVL.

This clonotype was seen repeatedly, ten times or more. The chain uses TRBV6-2 or TRBV6-3 and TRBJ2-4, with 10 bases matching TRBD2. The germline gives CDR1 MNHEY, CDR2 SVGEGT. The ends lost 4 bases at V and 0 bases at J; junction bases unmatched: 9. This CDR3 contains 18 residues. The CDR3 here is CASSSGLAEKIAKNIQYF. The CDR3, as DNA: TGTGCCAGCAGTTCCGGACTAGCGGAAAAAATAGCCAAAAACATTCAGTACTTC.

J is TRBJ2-7 and V is TRBV5-1; possibly TRBD1 or TRBD2 for D (6 bases each). CDR1 SGHRS and CDR2 YFSETQ come from the germline V gene. V dropped 0 bases and J dropped 7 bases, with 14 bases sitting between them. The CDR3 is 14 residues long. DNA of the CDR3: TGCGCCAGCAGCTTGGAACCCAGGGGAGGAGAGCAGTACTTC. Residues: CASSLEPRGGEQYF.

The chain has TRBV19 and TRBJ1-2; D is undetermined. The CDR3 extends over 15 amino acids. Trimming removed 7 bases at V and 0 bases at J, with 15 bases between. CDR1 and CDR2 (germline): LNHDA, SQIVND (reference sequence). The CDR3 is CASNQGYETNYGYTF. The CDR3 DNA sequence: TGTGCCAGTAATCAAGGCTACGAAACTAACTATGGCTACACCTTC.

The rearrangement uses TRBV6-2 or TRBV6-3 and TRBJ2-1, with a tentative D call TRBD2 (6 bases). Germline V gene lookup returns CDR1 MNHEY and CDR2 SVGEGT. The ends were cut back, 5 bases at V and 4 bases at J, with 9 bases in the middle. The CDR3 totals 13 residues. The CDR3 nucleotides read TGTGCCAGCAGTCACGGGAGATACAATGAGCAGTTCTTC. This translates into CASSHGRYNEQFF.

As concerns this clonotype: A far larger clone is off by one base, so a read error is likely. The chain uses TRBV20-1 and TRBJ2-4; 8 nucleotides align to TRBD2. This CDR3 is 16 amino acids long. Germline lookup yields CDR1 DFQATT and CDR2 SNEGSKA (reference sequence). Unmatched junction bases numbered 23, after V lost 6 bases and J lost 13 bases. The CDR3 nucleotides read TGCAGTGCCAGTGACGACATCTTAGCGGGACGGGGGGAGCAGTACTTC. Translating gives CSASDDILAGRGEQYF.

Of note for this clonotype: A read error likely explains this, since a far larger clone differs by one base. This chain connects TRBV6-5 to TRBJ2-1, with 9 nucleotides matching TRBD2. Germline lookup yields CDR1 MNHEY and CDR2 SVGAGI. The CDR3 sequence is 19 residues long. The trim removed 5 bases at V and 10 bases at J, leaving 24 bases unmatched. CDR3 protein: CASSRGWASGAATSYEQFF. Here the CDR3 DNA reads TGTGCCAGCAGTAGGGGGTGGGCTAGCGGGGCCGCCACGTCCTACGAGCAGTTCTTC.

This clonotype was found many times. The chain joins TRBV5-4 to TRBJ2-1; 16 positions match TRBD2. Germline-derived CDR1 and CDR2 are SGHNT and YYREEE (reference sequence). V lost 6 bases and J lost 10; bases outside the gene matches: 10. The CDR3 spans 16 residues. For the CDR3, the DNA is TGTGCCAGCACCCCCGGGACTAGCGGGAGGGCAGGCGAGCAGTTCTTC. As protein: CASTPGTSGRAGEQFF.

The J gene is TRBJ2-5, the V gene TRBV7-9; the D gene is possibly TRBD1 (5 bases). The CDR3 sequence is 15 residues long. Germline V gene lookup returns CDR1 SEHNR and CDR2 FQNEAQ (reference sequence). Trimming removed 1 base at V and 6 bases at J, with 15 bases between. CDR3 sequence reads: CASSLGGGSPKTQYF. The CDR3 DNA follows: TGTGCCAGCAGCTTAGGGGGCGGTTCTCCAAAGACCCAGTACTTC.

This clonotype was detected many times. This sequence joins TRBV7-9 and TRBJ2-7; tentative D call: TRBD2 (5 bases). Between the trimmed V and J ends, which lost 5 bases and 3 bases, there was a span of 17 bases. This CDR3 has 15 amino acids. The V gene's germline CDR1 is SEHNR and CDR2 FQNEAQ (reference sequence). CDR3 protein: CASSASNLAGYEQYF. In DNA form, the CDR3 reads TGTGCCAGCAGCGCTAGCAACCTAGCCGGCTACGAGCAGTACTTC.

This chain joins TRBV18 and TRBJ2-1, with TRBD1 matching over 9 bases. The CDR3 is 16 residues long. The J segment lost 2 bases and the V segment lost 0 bases, leaving 2 bases of the junction unmatched. Germline-derived CDR1 and CDR2 are KGHSH and LQKENI. CDR3 region: CASSPPGQGTYNEQFF. The CDR3 bases are TGTGCCAGCTCACCACCGGGACAGGGTACCTACAATGAGCAGTTCTTC.

This clonotype was recorded many times. CDR3: CASSPRVVGSRRNSPLHF. The CDR3 region has the DNA TGTGCCAGCAGCCCCCGCGTCGTAGGCAGCCGACGGAATTCACCCCTCCACTTT. This chain joins TRBV7-2 and TRBJ1-6, with D hard to call. This CDR3 contains 18 residues. Germline CDR1 reads SGHTA; CDR2 reads FQGNSA. Trimming stripped 5 bases from V and 7 bases from J, with 24 bases between.

To note about this clonotype: A far bigger clonotype differs at one base, so this is likely a read error. This sequence joins TRBV4-2 and TRBJ2-5; no clear D gene. V lost 2 bases, J lost 11 bases, and 18 bases lay in between. The germline V gene has CDR1 LGHNA and CDR2 YNFKEQ. This CDR3 region has 14 residues. The CDR3 DNA is TGTGCCAGCAGCCAACCCACGACGGGCTTTGAGCAGTACTTC. It yields the protein CASSQPTTGFEQYF.

Here the CDR3 reads CASNSGGGGTGELFF. For the CDR3, the DNA is TGTGCCAGCAATTCCGGGGGCGGTGGCACCGGGGAGCTGTTTTTT. This chain uses TRBV6-5 with TRBJ2-2; D is possibly TRBD1 or TRBD2 (6 bases each). The CDR3 is made up of 15 amino acids. The germline V gene has CDR1 MNHEY and CDR2 SVGAGI. The germline V and J ends were trimmed by 7 bases and 4 bases, with 16 bases remaining between them.